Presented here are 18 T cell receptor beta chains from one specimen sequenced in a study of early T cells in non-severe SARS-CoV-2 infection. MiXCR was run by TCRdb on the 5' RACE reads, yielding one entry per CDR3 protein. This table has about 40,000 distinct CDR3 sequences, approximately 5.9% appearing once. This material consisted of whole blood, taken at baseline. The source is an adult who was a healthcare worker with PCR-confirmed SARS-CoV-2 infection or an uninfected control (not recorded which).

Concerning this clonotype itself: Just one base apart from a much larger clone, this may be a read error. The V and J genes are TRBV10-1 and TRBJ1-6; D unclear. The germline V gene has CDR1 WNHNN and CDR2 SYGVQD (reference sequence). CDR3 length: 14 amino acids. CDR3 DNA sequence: TGCGCCAGCAGTAATACAGTGGATAATTCAACCCTCCACTTT. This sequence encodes CASSNTVDNSTLHF.

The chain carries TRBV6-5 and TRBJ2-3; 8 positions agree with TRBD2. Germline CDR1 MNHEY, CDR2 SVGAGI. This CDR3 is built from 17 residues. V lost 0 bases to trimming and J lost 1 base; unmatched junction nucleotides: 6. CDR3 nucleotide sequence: TGTGCCAGCAGTTACTCGTTTAGCGGGGTCGGCACAGATACGCAGTATTTT. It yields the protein CASSYSFSGVGTDTQYF.

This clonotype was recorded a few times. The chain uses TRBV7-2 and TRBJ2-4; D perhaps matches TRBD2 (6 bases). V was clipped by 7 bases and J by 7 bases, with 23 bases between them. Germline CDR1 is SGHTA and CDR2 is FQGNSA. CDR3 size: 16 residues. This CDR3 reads CASTAPGLTLGNIQYF. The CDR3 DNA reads TGTGCCAGCACCGCCCCGGGACTCACGCTGGGGAACATTCAGTACTTC.

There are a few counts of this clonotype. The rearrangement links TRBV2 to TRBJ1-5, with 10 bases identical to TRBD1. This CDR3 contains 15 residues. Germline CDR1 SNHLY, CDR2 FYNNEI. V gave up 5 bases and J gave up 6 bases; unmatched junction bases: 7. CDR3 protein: CASSLPGTGVQPQHF. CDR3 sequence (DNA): TGTGCCAGCAGTCTCCCCGGGACAGGGGTTCAGCCCCAGCATTTT. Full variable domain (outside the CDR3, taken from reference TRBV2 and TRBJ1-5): EPEVTQTPSHQVTQMGQEVILRCVPISNHLYFYWYRQILGQKVEFLVSFYNNEISEKSEIFDDQFSVERPDGSNFTLKIRSTKLEDSAMYFCASSLPGTGVQPQHFGDGTRLSIL.

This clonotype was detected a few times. The CDR3 spells CASSSTGGASTDTQYF. DNA of the CDR3: TGTGCCAGCAGCTCCACAGGGGGGGCTTCCACAGATACGCAGTATTTT. The chain is built from TRBV6-6 and TRBJ2-3, with D perhaps TRBD1 (8 bases). The germline gives CDR1 MNHNY, CDR2 SVGAGI (reference sequence). The CDR3 length is 16 residues. Trimming cost V 6 bases and J 2 bases, with 18 bases left between them.

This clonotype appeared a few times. CDR3 amino acids: CASSGTSGGHTDTQYF. CDR3 DNA sequence: TGTGCCAGCAGCGGTACTAGCGGGGGGCACACAGATACGCAGTATTTT. The chain employs TRBV9 and TRBJ2-3; 12 nucleotides align to TRBD2. The J segment lost 2 bases and the V segment lost 3 bases, leaving 4 bases of the junction unmatched. The CDR3 runs 16 residues. Germline V gene lookup returns CDR1 SGDLS and CDR2 YYNGEE.

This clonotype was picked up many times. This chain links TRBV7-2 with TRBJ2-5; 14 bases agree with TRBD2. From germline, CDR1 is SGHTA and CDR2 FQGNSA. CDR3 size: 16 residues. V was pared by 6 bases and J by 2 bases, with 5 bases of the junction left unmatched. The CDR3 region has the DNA TGTGCCAGCAGACTAGGACTAGCGGGGGGACAAGAGACCCAGTACTTC. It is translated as CASRLGLAGGQETQYF.

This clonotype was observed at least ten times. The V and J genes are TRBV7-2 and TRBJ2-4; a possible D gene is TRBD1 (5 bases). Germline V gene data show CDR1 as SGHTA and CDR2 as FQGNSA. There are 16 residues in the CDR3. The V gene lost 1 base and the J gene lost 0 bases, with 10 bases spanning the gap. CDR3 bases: TGTGCCAGCAGCTTAGACAGGACACTAGCCAAAAACATTCAGTACTTC. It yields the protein CASSLDRTLAKNIQYF. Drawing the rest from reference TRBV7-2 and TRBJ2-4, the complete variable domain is GAGVSQSPSNKVTEKGKDVELRCDPISGHTALYWYRQSLGQGLEFLIYFQGNSAPDKSGLPSDRFSAERTGGSVSTLTIQRTQQEDSAVYLCASSLDRTLAKNIQYFGAGTRLSVL.

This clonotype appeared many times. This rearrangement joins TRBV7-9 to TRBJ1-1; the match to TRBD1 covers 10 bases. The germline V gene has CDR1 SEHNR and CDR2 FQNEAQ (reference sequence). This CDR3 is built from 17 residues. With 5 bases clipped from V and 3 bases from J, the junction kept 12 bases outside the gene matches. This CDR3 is CASSPRTGGLMDTEAFF. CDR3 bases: TGTGCCAGCAGCCCCCGGACAGGGGGTCTAATGGACACTGAAGCTTTCTTT.

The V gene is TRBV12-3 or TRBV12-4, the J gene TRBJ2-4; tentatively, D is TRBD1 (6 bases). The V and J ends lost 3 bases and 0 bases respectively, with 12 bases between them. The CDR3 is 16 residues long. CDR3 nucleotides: TGTGCCAGCAGTTTCGGGACATCTTTAGCCAAAAACATTCAGTACTTC. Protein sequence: CASSFGTSLAKNIQYF.

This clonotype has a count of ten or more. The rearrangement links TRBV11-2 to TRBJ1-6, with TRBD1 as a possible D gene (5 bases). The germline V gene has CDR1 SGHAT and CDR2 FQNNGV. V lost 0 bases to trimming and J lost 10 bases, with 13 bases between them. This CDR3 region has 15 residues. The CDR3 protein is CASSLDSLGGSPLHF. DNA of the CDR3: TGTGCCAGCAGCTTAGATAGCCTCGGGGGGTCACCCCTCCACTTT.

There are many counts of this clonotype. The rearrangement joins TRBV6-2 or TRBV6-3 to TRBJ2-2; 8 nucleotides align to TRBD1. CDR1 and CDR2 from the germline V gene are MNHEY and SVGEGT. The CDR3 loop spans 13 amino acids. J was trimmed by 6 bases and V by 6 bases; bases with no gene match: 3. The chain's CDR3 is CASSRDRSGELFF. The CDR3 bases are TGTGCCAGCAGCAGGGACAGGTCCGGGGAGCTGTTTTTT.

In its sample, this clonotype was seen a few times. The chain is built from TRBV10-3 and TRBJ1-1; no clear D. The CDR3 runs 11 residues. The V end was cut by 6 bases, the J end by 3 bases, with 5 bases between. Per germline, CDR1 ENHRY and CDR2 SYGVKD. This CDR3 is CAIRSHTEAFF. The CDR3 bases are TGTGCCATCAGATCCCACACTGAAGCTTTCTTT.

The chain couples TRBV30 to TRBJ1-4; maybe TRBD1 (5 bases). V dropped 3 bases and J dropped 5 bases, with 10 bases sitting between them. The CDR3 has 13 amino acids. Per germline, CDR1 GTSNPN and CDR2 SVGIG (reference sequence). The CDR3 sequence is CAWSRVSNEKLFF. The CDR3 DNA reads TGTGCCTGGAGCAGGGTGTCAAATGAAAAACTGTTTTTT.

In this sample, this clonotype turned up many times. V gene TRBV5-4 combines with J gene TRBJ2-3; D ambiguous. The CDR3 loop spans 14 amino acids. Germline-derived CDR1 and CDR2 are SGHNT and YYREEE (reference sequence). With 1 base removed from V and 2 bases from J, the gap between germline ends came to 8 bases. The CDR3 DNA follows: TGTGCCAGCAGCTTGCAGCGCGACACAGATACGCAGTATTTT. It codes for CASSLQRDTDTQYF.

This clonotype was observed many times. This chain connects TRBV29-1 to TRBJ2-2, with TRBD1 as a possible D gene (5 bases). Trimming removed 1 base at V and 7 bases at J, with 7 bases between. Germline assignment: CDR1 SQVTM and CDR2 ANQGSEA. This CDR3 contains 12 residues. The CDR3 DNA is TGCAGCGTTGAAGGGGGCGGCGGGGAGCTGTTTTTT. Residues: CSVEGGGGELFF.

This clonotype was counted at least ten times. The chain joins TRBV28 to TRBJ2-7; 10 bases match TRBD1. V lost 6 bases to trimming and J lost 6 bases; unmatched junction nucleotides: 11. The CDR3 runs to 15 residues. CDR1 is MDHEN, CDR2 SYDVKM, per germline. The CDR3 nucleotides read TGTGCCAGCAGGCCTTCCGGGACAGGGGAGCGCGAGCAGTACTTC. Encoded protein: CASRPSGTGEREQYF.

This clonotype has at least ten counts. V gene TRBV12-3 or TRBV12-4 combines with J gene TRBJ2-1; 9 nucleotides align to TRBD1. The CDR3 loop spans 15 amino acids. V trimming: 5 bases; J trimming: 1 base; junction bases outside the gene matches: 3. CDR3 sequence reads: CASSKGQGSYNEQFF. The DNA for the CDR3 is TGTGCCAGCAGTAAGGGACAGGGTTCCTACAATGAGCAGTTCTTC.